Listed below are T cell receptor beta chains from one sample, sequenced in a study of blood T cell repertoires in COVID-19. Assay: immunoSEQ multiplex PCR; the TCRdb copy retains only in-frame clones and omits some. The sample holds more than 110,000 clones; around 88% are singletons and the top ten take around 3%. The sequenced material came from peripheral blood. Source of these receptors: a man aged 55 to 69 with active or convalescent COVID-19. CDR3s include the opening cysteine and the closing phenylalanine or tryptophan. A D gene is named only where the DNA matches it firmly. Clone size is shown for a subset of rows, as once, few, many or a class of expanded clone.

CASSQVLAYGYTF,TGTGCCAGCAGCCAAGTTTTAGCGTATGGCTACACCTTC,TRBV4-2,-,TRBJ1-2,-
CASSLLGSSGNEQFF,TGTGCCAGCAGCCTCCTTGGGAGCTCCGGCAATGAGCAGTTCTTC,TRBV7-9,-,TRBJ2-1,-
CASSSGQGSRGYTF,TGTGCCAGCAGTTCAGGGCAGGGATCTCGGGGCTACACCTTC,TRBV28,once,TRBJ1-2,-
CAWNRQGGPSPLHF,TGTGCCTGGAATAGACAGGGGGGACCTTCACCCCTCCACTTT,TRBV30,-,TRBJ1-6,TRBD1
CASSQRDRPYNEQFF,TGTGCCAGCAGCCAACGTGACAGGCCTTACAATGAGCAGTTCTTC,TRBV7-3,few,TRBJ2-1,-
CASSMVGLPEANYGYTF,TGTGCCAGTAGTATGGTGGGACTCCCAGAAGCTAACTATGGCTACACCTTC,TRBV19,-,TRBJ1-2,-
CASSLHARLAGSIETQYF,TGTGCCAGCAGCTTACATGCCCGCCTAGCGGGGTCTATTGAGACCCAGTACTTC,TRBV7-3,-,TRBJ2-5,TRBD2
CASSHTTGQGTYEQYF,TGTGCCAGCAGCCATACCACGGGACAGGGGACCTACGAGCAGTACTTC,TRBV28,-,TRBJ2-7,TRBD1
CASSLALISTDTQYF,TGTGCCAGCAGCTTAGCCTTAATTAGCACAGATACGCAGTATTTT,TRBV7-2,-,TRBJ2-3,-
CASSYSKAGGSYEQYF,TGTGCCAGCAGTTACTCGAAGGCAGGGGGTTCCTACGAGCAGTACTTC,TRBV6-2/TRBV6-3,-,TRBJ2-7,TRBD1
CASSLGHPNTGELFF,TGCGCCAGCAGCTTGGGACACCCGAACACCGGGGAGCTGTTTTTT,TRBV5-1,-,TRBJ2-2,-
CASSYEGATGELFF,TGTGCCAGCAGTTACGAGGGGGCTACCGGGGAGCTGTTTTTT,TRBV6-2/TRBV6-3,-,TRBJ2-2,TRBD1
CASSFDTSSGNTIYF,TGTGCCAGCAGCTTTGACACCTCCTCTGGAAACACCATATATTTT,TRBV5-4,once,TRBJ1-3,-
CAISEEATEAFF,TGTGCCATCAGTGAAGAAGCCACTGAAGCTTTCTTT,TRBV10-3,once,TRBJ1-1,-
CASREGFSGANVLTF,TGTGCCAGCAGGGAGGGTTTCTCTGGGGCCAACGTCCTGACTTTC,TRBV2,-,TRBJ2-6,-
CASSHGTGLAGVNIQYF,TGTGCCAGCAGTCACGGGACAGGGCTAGCGGGGGTAAACATTCAGTACTTC,TRBV27,-,TRBJ2-4,-
CASAGTGVSQPQHF,TGTGCCAGCGCCGGGACAGGGGTCAGTCAGCCCCAGCATTTT,TRBV19,-,TRBJ1-5,TRBD1
CASRLERTNEQFF,TGTGCCAGCAGGTTGGAGAGAACTAATGAGCAGTTCTTC,TRBV11-2,-,TRBJ2-1,-
CAWSTGTGFDNQPQHF,TGTGCCTGGAGTACCGGGACAGGGTTCGACAATCAGCCCCAGCATTTT,TRBV30,once,TRBJ1-5,TRBD1
CASSERQGSTPNEQYF,TGTGCCAGTAGTGAGAGACAGGGCTCCACCCCCAATGAGCAGTACTTC,TRBV19,-,TRBJ2-7,TRBD1